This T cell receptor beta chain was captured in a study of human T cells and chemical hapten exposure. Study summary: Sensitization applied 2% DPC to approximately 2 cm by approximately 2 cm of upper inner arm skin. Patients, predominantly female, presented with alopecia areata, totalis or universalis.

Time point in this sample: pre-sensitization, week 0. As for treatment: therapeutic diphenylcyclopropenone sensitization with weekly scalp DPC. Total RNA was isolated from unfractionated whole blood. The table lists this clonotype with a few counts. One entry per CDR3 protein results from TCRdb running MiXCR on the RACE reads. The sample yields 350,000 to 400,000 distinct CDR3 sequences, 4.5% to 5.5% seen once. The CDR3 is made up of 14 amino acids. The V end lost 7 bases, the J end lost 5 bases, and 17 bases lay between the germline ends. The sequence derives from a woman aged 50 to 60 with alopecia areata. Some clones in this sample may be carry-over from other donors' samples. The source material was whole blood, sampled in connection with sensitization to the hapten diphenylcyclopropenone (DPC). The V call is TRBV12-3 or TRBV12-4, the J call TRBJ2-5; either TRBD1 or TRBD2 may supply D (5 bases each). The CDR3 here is CASTPGRTGETQYF. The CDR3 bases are TGTGCCAGCACACCGGGACGGACGGGGGAGACCCAGTACTTC.